The rows below give T cell receptor beta chains drawn from one sample of a study of pediatric ulcerative colitis. TCRdb's copy holds only in-frame clones and misses some; the assay was immunoSEQ multiplex PCR. The sample comprises more than 40,000 clones, around 78% of which are singletons, and around 3.8% rests with the top ten. Specimen: gut tissue. Every receptor here comes from a girl aged 5-17 years with moderate ulcerative colitis. CDR3s include the opening cysteine and the closing phenylalanine or tryptophan. D genes are given only for firm matches. Not all rows give a size; the values are once, few, many and, for expanded clones, a class.

d_call: NA; cdr3_length: 11; clone_size: NA; v_call: TRBV6-5; j_call: TRBJ2-4; cdr3_nt: TGTGCCAGCCGCTCTGACTACTACGAGTACTTC; cdr3_aa: CASRSDYYEYF
d_call: NA; cdr3_length: 13; clone_size: NA; v_call: TRBV30; j_call: TRBJ1-1; cdr3_nt: TGTGCCTGGAGTGTACCGCGGGGTATTGAAGCTTTCTTT; cdr3_aa: CAWSVPRGIEAFF
d_call: TRBD1; cdr3_length: 13; clone_size: few; v_call: TRBV7-9; j_call: TRBJ1-2; cdr3_nt: TGTGCCAGCAGACCCGACAGGGATGGTGGCTACACCTTC; cdr3_aa: CASRPDRDGGYTF
d_call: TRBD2; cdr3_length: 16; clone_size: NA; v_call: TRBV7-9; j_call: TRBJ2-5; cdr3_nt: TGTGCCAGCAGCTTTCCCAGCGGGGGCCCACAAGAGACCCAGTACTTC; cdr3_aa: CASSFPSGGPQETQYF
d_call: NA; cdr3_length: 14; clone_size: NA; v_call: TRBV28; j_call: TRBJ1-4; cdr3_nt: TGTGCCAGCATAGGGAGGGATGGTAATGAAAAACTGTTTTTT; cdr3_aa: CASIGRDGNEKLFF
d_call: NA; cdr3_length: 14; clone_size: few; v_call: TRBV11-2; j_call: TRBJ2-7; cdr3_nt: TGTGCCAGCAGCTCTTTCGCGGGGTCCTACGAGCAGTACTTC; cdr3_aa: CASSSFAGSYEQYF
d_call: NA; cdr3_length: 13; clone_size: few; v_call: TRBV18; j_call: TRBJ1-5; cdr3_nt: TGTGCCAGCTCCTGGGATAGCAATCAGCCCCAGCATTTT; cdr3_aa: CASSWDSNQPQHF
d_call: NA; cdr3_length: 15; clone_size: medium-sized; v_call: TRBV6-6; j_call: TRBJ1-5; cdr3_nt: TGTGCCAGCAGTTACGCGACAGTTAACAATCAGCCCCAGCATTTT; cdr3_aa: CASSYATVNNQPQHF
d_call: NA; cdr3_length: 13; clone_size: NA; v_call: TRBV7-9; j_call: TRBJ2-7; cdr3_nt: TGTGCCAGCAGCGAGGGACTTACCTACGAGCAGTACTTC; cdr3_aa: CASSEGLTYEQYF
d_call: NA; cdr3_length: 12; clone_size: NA; v_call: TRBV30; j_call: TRBJ2-3; cdr3_nt: TGTGCCTGGAGTGGTACCTCAGATACGCAGTATTTT; cdr3_aa: CAWSGTSDTQYF
d_call: NA; cdr3_length: 16; clone_size: NA; v_call: TRBV5-1; j_call: TRBJ2-7; cdr3_nt: TGCGCCAGCAGCTTGGACAGCTTCACGGGTGACTACGAGCAGTACTTC; cdr3_aa: CASSLDSFTGDYEQYF
d_call: TRBD1; cdr3_length: 12; clone_size: NA; v_call: TRBV5-4; j_call: TRBJ2-1; cdr3_nt: TGTGCCAGCAGCCTCCCGGGACAGGGAACGTTCTTC; cdr3_aa: CASSLPGQGTFF
d_call: NA; cdr3_length: 16; clone_size: once; v_call: TRBV15; j_call: TRBJ2-7; cdr3_nt: TGTGCCACCAGCAGAGGTCCCCCAAAACAGGGCTACGAGCAGTACTTC; cdr3_aa: CATSRGPPKQGYEQYF
d_call: NA; cdr3_length: 15; clone_size: NA; v_call: TRBV27; j_call: TRBJ1-4; cdr3_nt: TGTGCCAGCAGTTCATCATTTGGGACCCTTGAAAAACTGTTTTTT; cdr3_aa: CASSSSFGTLEKLFF
d_call: NA; cdr3_length: 13; clone_size: NA; v_call: TRBV7-9; j_call: TRBJ1-2; cdr3_nt: TGTGCCAGCAGCTTAGGAGGAGTATCGGGCTACACCTTC; cdr3_aa: CASSLGGVSGYTF
d_call: TRBD1; cdr3_length: 14; clone_size: NA; v_call: TRBV10-2; j_call: TRBJ2-1; cdr3_nt: TGCGCCAGCACCGACAGGGGGTTTAACAATGAGCAGTTCTTC; cdr3_aa: CASTDRGFNNEQFF
d_call: TRBD1; cdr3_length: 16; clone_size: NA; v_call: TRBV19; j_call: TRBJ1-6; cdr3_nt: TGTGCCAGTAGTCCCTCCATACAGGGGGCACTATCACCCCTCCACTTT; cdr3_aa: CASSPSIQGALSPLHF
d_call: TRBD2; cdr3_length: 15; clone_size: NA; v_call: TRBV7-2; j_call: TRBJ2-7; cdr3_nt: TGTGCCAGCAGAAGCAGCGGGGGGGCGTGGTACGAGCAGTACTTC; cdr3_aa: CASRSSGGAWYEQYF
d_call: TRBD2; cdr3_length: 15; clone_size: NA; v_call: TRBV9; j_call: TRBJ2-1; cdr3_nt: TGTGCCAGCAGCACGACTAGCGGGTTTTACAATGAGCAGTTCTTC; cdr3_aa: CASSTTSGFYNEQFF
d_call: TRBD2; cdr3_length: 14; clone_size: NA; v_call: TRBV10-2; j_call: TRBJ2-7; cdr3_nt: TGCGCCAGCAGCCGAGGGGCTAGCGGCTACGAGCAGTACTTC; cdr3_aa: CASSRGASGYEQYF
d_call: TRBD1; cdr3_length: 19; clone_size: once; v_call: TRBV4-1; j_call: TRBJ1-3; cdr3_nt: TGCGCCAGCAGCCAAGGCTCGATCTCGACAGGGCGTACTGGAAACACCATATATTTT; cdr3_aa: CASSQGSISTGRTGNTIYF
d_call: TRBD2; cdr3_length: 20; clone_size: NA; v_call: TRBV4-3; j_call: TRBJ2-1; cdr3_nt: TGCGCCAGCAGCCAAGGAAGACTAGCGGGGGCCAGGAGCTCCTACAATGAGCAGTTCTTC; cdr3_aa: CASSQGRLAGARSSYNEQFF
d_call: NA; cdr3_length: 13; clone_size: once; v_call: TRBV15; j_call: TRBJ1-2; cdr3_nt: TGTGCCACCAGCAGGGCCGCTAACTATGGCTACACCTTC; cdr3_aa: CATSRAANYGYTF
d_call: NA; cdr3_length: 15; clone_size: NA; v_call: TRBV18; j_call: TRBJ1-1; cdr3_nt: TGTGCCAGCTCCCGCGGCGGGGGCGAGGTCACTGAAGCTTTCTTT; cdr3_aa: CASSRGGGEVTEAFF
d_call: NA; cdr3_length: 14; clone_size: NA; v_call: TRBV5-1; j_call: TRBJ1-2; cdr3_nt: TGCGCCAGCAGCCAGAATCCGGACAGCTATGGCTACACCTTC; cdr3_aa: CASSQNPDSYGYTF
d_call: TRBD1; cdr3_length: 14; clone_size: NA; v_call: TRBV18; j_call: TRBJ1-1; cdr3_nt: TGTGCCAGCTCACCAGACAGGGCCAACACTGAAGCTTTCTTT; cdr3_aa: CASSPDRANTEAFF
d_call: NA; cdr3_length: 16; clone_size: once; v_call: TRBV27; j_call: TRBJ2-7; cdr3_nt: TGTGCCAGCAGTTTCATTGGGGGCGTCTCTCTCTACGAGCAGTACTTC; cdr3_aa: CASSFIGGVSLYEQYF
d_call: NA; cdr3_length: 14; clone_size: NA; v_call: TRBV5-4; j_call: TRBJ1-2; cdr3_nt: TGTGCCAGCAGCTTGGGACCAGAAGACTATGGCTACACCTTC; cdr3_aa: CASSLGPEDYGYTF
d_call: NA; cdr3_length: 15; clone_size: NA; v_call: TRBV6-5; j_call: TRBJ1-1; cdr3_nt: TGTGCCAGCAGTTACAGACGGGAGGGCAACACTGAAGCTTTCTTT; cdr3_aa: CASSYRREGNTEAFF
d_call: NA; cdr3_length: 14; clone_size: once; v_call: TRBV6-1; j_call: TRBJ1-1; cdr3_nt: TGTGCCACCGAGCGTGGGGACCACTACACTGAAGCTTTCTTT; cdr3_aa: CATERGDHYTEAFF
d_call: TRBD2; cdr3_length: 15; clone_size: once; v_call: TRBV7-8; j_call: TRBJ2-7; cdr3_nt: TGTGCCAGCAGCCCTAGCGGGGGATTGTCCTACGAGCAGTACTTC; cdr3_aa: CASSPSGGLSYEQYF
d_call: NA; cdr3_length: 12; clone_size: NA; v_call: TRBV10-3; j_call: TRBJ2-3; cdr3_nt: TGTGCCATCAGTGATAATCGGGATACGCAGTATTTT; cdr3_aa: CAISDNRDTQYF
d_call: NA; cdr3_length: 15; clone_size: once; v_call: TRBV6-5; j_call: TRBJ1-6; cdr3_nt: TGTGCCAGCAGTTACATAGGGGGTTCTAATTCACCCCTCCACTTT; cdr3_aa: CASSYIGGSNSPLHF
d_call: NA; cdr3_length: 15; clone_size: NA; v_call: TRBV27; j_call: TRBJ1-1; cdr3_nt: TGTGCCAGCAGTTACAGACGGGAGGGCAACACTGAAGCTTTCTTT; cdr3_aa: CASSYRREGNTEAFF
d_call: NA; cdr3_length: 14; clone_size: NA; v_call: TRBV5-1; j_call: TRBJ2-7; cdr3_nt: TGCGCCAGCAGCTTGGAGCCGGGGTTCTACGAGCAGTACTTC; cdr3_aa: CASSLEPGFYEQYF
d_call: NA; cdr3_length: 12; clone_size: NA; v_call: TRBV11-2; j_call: TRBJ2-7; cdr3_nt: TGTGCCAGCAGCTTAGTCAGGTGGGAGCAGTACTTC; cdr3_aa: CASSLVRWEQYF
d_call: NA; cdr3_length: 16; clone_size: NA; v_call: TRBV27; j_call: TRBJ1-5; cdr3_nt: TGTGCCAGCAGTTTAAGAGGGGTGATGCGCAATCAGCCCCAGCATTTT; cdr3_aa: CASSLRGVMRNQPQHF
d_call: NA; cdr3_length: 13; clone_size: NA; v_call: TRBV2; j_call: TRBJ1-1; cdr3_nt: TGTGCCAGCCTCTGGGGCCCGAACACTGAAGCTTTCTTT; cdr3_aa: CASLWGPNTEAFF
d_call: NA; cdr3_length: 18; clone_size: NA; v_call: TRBV27; j_call: TRBJ2-2; cdr3_nt: TGTGCCAGCAGTTTATCGCCGGGGGTGCTCCCGCGCACCGGGGAGCTGTTTTTT; cdr3_aa: CASSLSPGVLPRTGELFF
d_call: NA; cdr3_length: 13; clone_size: few; v_call: TRBV5-4; j_call: TRBJ1-2; cdr3_nt: TGTGCCAGCAGCTTCGCAGAAAAGGTTGGCTACACCTTC; cdr3_aa: CASSFAEKVGYTF
d_call: TRBD2; cdr3_length: 15; clone_size: NA; v_call: TRBV4-1; j_call: TRBJ2-7; cdr3_nt: TGCGCCAGCAGCCAAGAGGGGAGGGGAGAGAGGGAGCAGTACTTC; cdr3_aa: CASSQEGRGEREQYF
d_call: NA; cdr3_length: 16; clone_size: NA; v_call: TRBV18; j_call: TRBJ1-2; cdr3_nt: TGTGCCAGCTCACCACCGTATTTAGGGGTTTACTATGGCTACACCTTC; cdr3_aa: CASSPPYLGVYYGYTF
d_call: NA; cdr3_length: 11; clone_size: NA; v_call: TRBV5-1; j_call: TRBJ2-1; cdr3_nt: TGCGCCAGCAGCTTTAGTTTGGAGCAGTTCTTC; cdr3_aa: CASSFSLEQFF